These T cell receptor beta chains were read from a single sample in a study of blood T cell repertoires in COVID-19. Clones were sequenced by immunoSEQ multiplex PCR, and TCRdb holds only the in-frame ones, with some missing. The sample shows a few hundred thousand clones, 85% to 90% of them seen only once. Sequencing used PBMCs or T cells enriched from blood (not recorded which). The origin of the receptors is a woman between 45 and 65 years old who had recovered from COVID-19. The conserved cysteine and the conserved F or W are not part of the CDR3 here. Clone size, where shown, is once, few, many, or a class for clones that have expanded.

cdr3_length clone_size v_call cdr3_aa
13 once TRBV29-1 SVDGLAGGQETQY
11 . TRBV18 ASSEDKNYGYT
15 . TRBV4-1 ASSQNTGGLINYGYT
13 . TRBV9 ASSVQGAQGNTIY
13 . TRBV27 ASRQRTALPAGYT
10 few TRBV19 ASSGAGGGYT
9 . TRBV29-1 SGRTSGGYT
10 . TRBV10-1 APNVEGMGYT
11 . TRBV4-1 ASSQTRDEKLF
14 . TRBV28 ASRTLGTGVINEQY
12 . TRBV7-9 ASSLESTNTEAF
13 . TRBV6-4 ASSAGTRDTGELF
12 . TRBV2 ASSERGGNTEAF
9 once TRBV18 ASSYQGGYT
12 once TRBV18 ASSPIQGGQPQH
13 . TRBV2 ASTRGQGLIGELF
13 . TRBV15 ATSRGVQGNQPQH
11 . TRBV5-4 ASSPIPADTQY
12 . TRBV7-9 ASSLVQFNQPQH
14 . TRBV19 ASSILTLGRNTEAF
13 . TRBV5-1 ASSFVVGLSNEQF
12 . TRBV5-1 ASTRDSRDSPLH
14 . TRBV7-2 ASSFLRDRGNNEQF
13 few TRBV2 ASSETTSGGTKQF
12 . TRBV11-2 ASSLLAGGDTQY